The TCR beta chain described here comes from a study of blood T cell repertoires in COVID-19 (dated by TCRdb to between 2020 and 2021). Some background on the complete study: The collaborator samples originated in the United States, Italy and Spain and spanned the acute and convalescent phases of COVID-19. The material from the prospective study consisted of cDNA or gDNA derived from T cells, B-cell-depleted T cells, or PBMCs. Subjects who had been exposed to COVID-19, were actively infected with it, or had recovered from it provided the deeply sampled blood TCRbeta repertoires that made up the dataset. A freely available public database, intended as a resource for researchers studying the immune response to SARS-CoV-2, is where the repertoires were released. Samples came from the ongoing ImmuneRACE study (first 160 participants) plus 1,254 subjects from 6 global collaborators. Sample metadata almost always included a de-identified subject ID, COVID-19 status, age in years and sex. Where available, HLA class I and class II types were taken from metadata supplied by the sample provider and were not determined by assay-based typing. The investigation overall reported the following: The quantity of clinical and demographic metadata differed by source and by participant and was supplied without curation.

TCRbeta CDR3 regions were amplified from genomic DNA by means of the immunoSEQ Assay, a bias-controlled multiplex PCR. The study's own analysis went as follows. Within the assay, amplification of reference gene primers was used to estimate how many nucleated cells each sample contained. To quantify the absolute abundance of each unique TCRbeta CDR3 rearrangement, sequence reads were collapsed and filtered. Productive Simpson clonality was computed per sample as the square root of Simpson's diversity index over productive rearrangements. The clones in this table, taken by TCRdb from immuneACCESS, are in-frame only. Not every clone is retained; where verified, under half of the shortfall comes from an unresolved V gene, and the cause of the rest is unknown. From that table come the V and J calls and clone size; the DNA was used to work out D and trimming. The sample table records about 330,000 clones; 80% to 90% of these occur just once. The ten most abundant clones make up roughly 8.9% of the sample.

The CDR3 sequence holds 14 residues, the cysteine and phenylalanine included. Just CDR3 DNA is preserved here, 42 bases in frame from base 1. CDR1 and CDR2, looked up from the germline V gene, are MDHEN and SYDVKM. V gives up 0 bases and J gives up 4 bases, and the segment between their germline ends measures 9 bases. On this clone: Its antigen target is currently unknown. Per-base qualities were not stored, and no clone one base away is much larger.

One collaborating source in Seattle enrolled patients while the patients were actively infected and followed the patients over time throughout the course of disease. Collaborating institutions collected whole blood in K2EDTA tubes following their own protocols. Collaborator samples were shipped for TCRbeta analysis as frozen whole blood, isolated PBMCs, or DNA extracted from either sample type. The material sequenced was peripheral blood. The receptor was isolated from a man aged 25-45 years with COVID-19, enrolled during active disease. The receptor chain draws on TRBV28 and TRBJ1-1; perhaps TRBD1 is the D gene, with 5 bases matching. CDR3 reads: CASSLWGGTTEAFF. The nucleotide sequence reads TGTGCCAGCAGTTTATGGGGGGGTACCACTGAAGCTTTCTTT.